A single sample is the source of the 27 T cell receptor beta chains below, sequenced in a study of T cells in Graves' hyperthyroidism and ophthalmopathy. The investigators amplified TCR beta CDR3 regions from RNA transcripts. Primed by the HTBI set, a first-round RT-PCR was run on the TCR CDR3. TCRdb processed the multiplex PCR reads anew with MiXCR; each CDR3 protein has one entry. The repertoire includes around 610,000 distinct CDR3 sequences, about 15% of them detected once, and approximately 4.3% sits in the top ten. The source material was blood. All receptors come from a woman between 40 and 50 years old with Graves' ophthalmopathy.

V gene TRBV11-2 combines with J gene TRBJ2-5; D is possibly TRBD1 (5 bases). The length of the CDR3 is 15 residues. CDR1 and CDR2 from the germline V gene are SGHAT and FQNNGV. Trimming took 2 bases from V and 4 from J, leaving 14 bases between them. The DNA of the CDR3 is TGTGCCAGCAGCTTAAGGGTCGCAGGGCGAGAGACCCAGTACTTC. Translated, it gives CASSLRVAGRETQYF.

This chain uses TRBV29-1 with TRBJ2-6; D possibly corresponds to TRBD2 (6 bases). V gave up 4 bases and J gave up 0 bases, with 22 bases separating them. CDR3 length: 19 residues. Germline-derived CDR1 and CDR2 are SQVTM and ANQGSEA. CDR3 DNA: TGCAGCGTTGTCGAGGTGGCAAACGGAGGGAACTCTGGGGCCAACGTCCTGACTTTC. Protein sequence: CSVVEVANGGNSGANVLTF.

There are a few counts of this clonotype. The V and J genes are TRBV27 and TRBJ1-6; D call uncertain. The CDR3 extends over 15 amino acids. Trimming removed 8 bases at V and 0 bases at J, with 11 bases between. Germline V lookup: CDR1 MNHEY, CDR2 SMNVEV (reference sequence). Here the CDR3 DNA reads TGTGCCAGCGCCTACGAATTCTCCTATAATTCACCCCTCCACTTT. As protein: CASAYEFSYNSPLHF.

This clonotype has ten or more counts. This rearrangement joins TRBV12-3 or TRBV12-4 to TRBJ1-1; no firm D call. Trimming removed 7 bases at V and 1 base at J, with 13 bases between. This CDR3 has 14 residues. The CDR3 loop is CASIPLGPNTEAFF. CDR3 DNA sequence: TGTGCCAGCATTCCCTTGGGCCCGAACACTGAAGCTTTCTTT.

The CDR3 protein is CASSPPFHRVDSHEQYF. CDR3 bases: TGTGCCAGCAGCCCACCCTTCCACAGGGTTGATAGCCACGAGCAGTACTTC. The chain joins TRBV6-2 or TRBV6-3 to TRBJ2-7, with D possibly matching TRBD1 (6 bases). V lost 6 bases, J lost 5 bases, and 26 bases lay in between. CDR1 is MNHEY, CDR2 SVGEGT, per germline. The CDR3 has 17 residues.

The gene calls are TRBV30 and TRBJ2-7; D is perhaps TRBD2 (6 bases). The germline V gene has CDR1 GTSNPN and CDR2 SVGIG (reference sequence). The CDR3 is made up of 14 amino acids. Trimming removed 5 bases from V and 2 bases from J, with 16 bases in between. CDR3 loop: CAWVDGRGAYEQYF. CDR3 sequence (DNA): TGTGCCTGGGTGGACGGGAGAGGGGCCTACGAGCAGTACTTC.

The genes are TRBV29-1 and TRBJ2-7, with 14 bases aligning to TRBD2. This CDR3 spans 15 amino acids. Germline CDR1 reads SQVTM; CDR2 reads ANQGSEA. The V segment lost 7 bases and the J segment 0 bases; nucleotides outside the gene matches: 5. CDR3: CSAQGLAGASYEQYF. DNA for the CDR3: TGCAGCGCCCAGGGACTAGCGGGGGCCTCCTACGAGCAGTACTTC.

This clonotype showed up many times. The chain recombines TRBV9 with TRBJ2-5; the match to TRBD2 covers 7 bases. Trimming cost V 0 bases and J 4 bases; bases outside gene matches: 3. The CDR3 sequence is 14 residues long. Germline lookup yields CDR1 SGDLS and CDR2 YYNGEE. CDR3 loop: CASSVGIAGETQYF. The CDR3 bases are TGTGCCAGCAGCGTAGGTATAGCGGGAGAGACCCAGTACTTC.

This clonotype came up many times. The J gene is TRBJ1-2, the V gene TRBV29-1; possibly TRBD1 for D (5 bases). The CDR3 sequence is 15 residues long. From germline, CDR1 is SQVTM and CDR2 ANQGSEA. The V gene lost 0 bases and the J gene lost 4 bases, with 15 bases spanning the gap. The CDR3: CSVEDGGREGYGYTF. The CDR3 bases are TGCAGCGTTGAAGATGGAGGCAGGGAAGGCTATGGCTACACCTTC. Looking up the rest from reference TRBV29-1 and TRBJ1-2 gives the full variable domain: SAVISQKPSRDICQRGTSLTIQCQVDSQVTMMFWYRQQPGQSLTLIATANQGSEATYESGFVIDKFPISRPNLTFSTLTVSNMSPEDSSIYLCSVEDGGREGYGYTFGSGTRLTVV.

The rearrangement joins TRBV2 to TRBJ2-7, with D tentatively TRBD2 (5 bases). Trimming pared 7 bases from V and 9 bases from J, leaving 19 bases between. Germline V gene sequence: CDR1 SNHLY, CDR2 FYNNEI. This CDR3 comprises 13 residues. The CDR3 reads CASKPEVALSQYF. Here the CDR3 DNA reads TGTGCCAGCAAGCCGGAGGTTGCCCTGTCGCAGTACTTC.

At least ten counts were recorded for this clonotype. The V gene is TRBV4-1, the J gene TRBJ2-7; perhaps D is TRBD1 or TRBD2 (5 bases each). This CDR3 is 14 amino acids long. Looked up from germline, CDR1 is MGHRA and CDR2 is YSYEKL. V gave up 1 base and J gave up 4 bases, with 11 bases separating them. CDR3 DNA: TGCGCCAGCAGCCAAGTCCCCAGGGAGTACGAGCAGTACTTC. Residues: CASSQVPREYEQYF.

This clonotype was found many times. The chain links TRBV6-2 or TRBV6-3 to TRBJ2-7; D is ambiguous. CDR1 is MNHEY, CDR2 SVGEGT, per germline. The V end was cut by 0 bases, the J end by 4 bases, with 13 bases between. The CDR3 has 15 residues. CDR3 in amino acids: CASSYSTAFSYEQYF. The CDR3, as DNA: TGTGCCAGCAGTTACTCAACAGCCTTCTCTTACGAGCAGTACTTC.

This clonotype was counted at least ten times. This rearrangement joins TRBV6-9 to TRBJ2-5; D may be TRBD2 (5 bases). The germline gives CDR1 MNHGY, CDR2 SVAAGI. CDR3 length: 11 residues. V gave up 6 bases and J gave up 7 bases, with 9 bases separating them. CDR3 coding DNA: TGTGCCAGCAGATTGGACTCGACCCAGTACTTC. Its protein is CASRLDSTQYF.

At least ten counts were recorded for this clonotype. The chain combines TRBV15 with TRBJ1-5; weak D call: TRBD1 (6 bases). The CDR3 runs to 15 residues. Trimming pared 1 base from V and 13 bases from J, leaving 20 bases between. Germline CDR1 reads LNHNV; CDR2 reads YYDKDF (reference sequence). The CDR3 sequence: CATSRAGQGKLQQHF. CDR3 nucleotide sequence: TGTGCCACCAGCAGAGCAGGCCAGGGGAAACTGCAACAGCATTTT.

This sequence joins TRBV7-8 and TRBJ2-7; 7 bases line up with TRBD2. V gave up 5 bases and J gave up 5 bases; unmatched junction bases: 15. CDR1 SGHVS and CDR2 FQNEAQ come from the germline V gene. This CDR3 spans 16 amino acids. The CDR3 nucleotides are TGTGCCAGCAGCGCCCTTGGTGCGGGAGAAAAGGACGAGCAGTACTTC. This encodes CASSALGAGEKDEQYF.

This clonotype was seen only a few times. This chain joins TRBV5-1 and TRBJ1-1; D not certain. The CDR3 covers 14 residues. V gave up 0 bases and J gave up 0 bases, with 6 bases separating them. Germline-derived CDR1 and CDR2 are SGHRS and YFSETQ. CDR3: CASSLGFLNTEAFF. In DNA form, the CDR3 reads TGCGCCAGCAGCTTGGGGTTTTTGAACACTGAAGCTTTCTTT.

This clonotype has a count of ten or more. The chain links TRBV27 to TRBJ2-7; 7 nucleotides agree with TRBD2. Germline V gives CDR1 MNHEY, CDR2 SMNVEV (reference sequence). The CDR3 spans 14 residues. The ends lost 3 bases at V and 5 bases at J; junction bases unmatched: 7. For the CDR3, the DNA is TGTGCCAGCAGTTTCCGGGGGAGGGCCAACGAGCAGTACTTC. Amino acid sequence: CASSFRGRANEQYF.

This clonotype was detected ten times or more. This chain uses TRBV15 with TRBJ2-7; the match to TRBD1 covers 7 bases. The J segment lost 4 bases and the V segment lost 3 bases, leaving 12 bases of the junction unmatched. This CDR3 has 16 amino acids. CDR1 and CDR2 (germline): LNHNV, YYDKDF (reference sequence). The CDR3 DNA follows: TGTGCCACCAGCAGCCTGCGACAGGGTTTCGAATACGAGCAGTACTTC. As protein: CATSSLRQGFEYEQYF.

At least ten counts were recorded for this clonotype. The chain is built from TRBV7-2 and TRBJ2-7; 8 bases align to TRBD2. CDR3 length: 14 residues. Germline V CDR1 and CDR2: SGHTA, FQGNSA. J was trimmed by 3 bases and V by 2 bases; bases with no gene match: 3. CDR3 loop: CASSLKAGDYEQYF. DNA of the CDR3: TGTGCCAGCAGCTTAAAAGCGGGGGACTACGAGCAGTACTTC.

This clonotype was seen a few times. The V call is TRBV20-1, the J call TRBJ1-1; D is ambiguous. Trimming stripped 0 bases from V and 8 bases from J, with 10 bases between. The CDR3 covers 12 residues. The germline V gene has CDR1 DFQATT and CDR2 SNEGSKA (reference sequence). The CDR3 bases are TGCAGTGCTAGAGATTGGAGTCGGGAAGCTTTCTTT. It codes for CSARDWSREAFF.

This clonotype was detected only a few times. The rearrangement links TRBV6-5 to TRBJ2-4, with 10 bases matching TRBD1. With V trimmed by 2 bases and J by 3 bases, 10 bases remained unmatched. The CDR3 length is 18 residues. CDR1 and CDR2 from the germline V gene are MNHEY and SVGAGI. CDR3: CASSYPDRGMVGKNIQYF. In DNA, the CDR3 is TGTGCCAGCAGTTACCCGGACAGGGGGATGGTGGGCAAAAACATTCAGTACTTC.

In nucleotides, the CDR3 is TGCAGCGTTGTTGTTGCTGAAGCTTTCTTT. Amino acid sequence: CSVVVAEAFF. This rearrangement joins TRBV29-1 to TRBJ1-1; D is unclear. The CDR3 contains 10 residues. The germline gives CDR1 SQVTM, CDR2 ANQGSEA. The V end lost 4 bases, the J end lost 6 bases, and 6 bases lay between the germline ends.

This chain joins TRBV6-1 and TRBJ1-1; D is unresolved. Germline V gene sequence: CDR1 MNHNS, CDR2 SASEGT. Trimming removed 2 bases from V and 1 base from J, with 5 bases in between. The CDR3 is 13 amino acids. CDR3 in amino acids: CASSESWNTEAFF. CDR3 bases: TGTGCCAGCAGTGAAAGTTGGAACACTGAAGCTTTCTTT.

Regarding this clonotype: This sequence may be a read error, since a much larger clone differs from it by one base. This chain links TRBV6-1 with TRBJ2-7, with D perhaps matching TRBD1 (7 bases). Germline V lookup: CDR1 MNHNS, CDR2 SASEGT. The length of the CDR3 is 14 residues. CDR3 loop: CSSKSTGYGSERYF. The CDR3 nucleotides read TGTTCCAGCAAATCGACAGGGTACGGGAGCGAGCGGTACTTC.

This clonotype was detected many times. This chain joins TRBV28 and TRBJ2-7; D remains unclear. The germline V gene has CDR1 MDHEN and CDR2 SYDVKM. V dropped 7 bases and J dropped 3 bases, with 13 bases sitting between them. CDR3 length equals 13 residues. CDR3 loop: CASTGIDYYEQYF. For the CDR3, the DNA is TGTGCCAGCACAGGAATAGATTACTACGAGCAGTACTTC.

This clonotype is labeled as medium-sized. DNA of the CDR3: TGTGCCAGTAGTGGTGCGTATAGCAATCAGCCCCAGCATTTT. Translation gives CASSGAYSNQPQHF. The chain carries TRBV19 and TRBJ1-5; D is undetermined. V was cut by 5 bases and J by 0 bases, with 8 bases left in between. The CDR3 length is 14 residues. Germline values: CDR1 LNHDA, CDR2 SQIVND (reference sequence).

This clonotype was recorded at least ten times. CDR3 sequence: CASSETGGDEQYF. Here the CDR3 DNA reads TGTGCCAGCAGCGAGACAGGGGGGGACGAGCAGTACTTC. The rearrangement uses TRBV11-2 and TRBJ2-7, with 9 bases fitting TRBD1. V lost 5 bases to trimming and J lost 5 bases; unmatched junction nucleotides: 4. Germline V gene sequence: CDR1 SGHAT, CDR2 FQNNGV. CDR3 size: 13 residues.